This T cell receptor beta chain was obtained from a study of OX40 agonist ivuxolimab in advanced cancers. Study context: Dose-escalation cases comprised hepatocellular carcinoma, melanoma, renal cell or head and neck cancer.

Blood got drawn at baseline, again on cycle 4 day 1, and then on cycle 7 day 1. This clone has only a few counts. The assay was immunoSEQ multiplex PCR, and TCRdb's table has in-frame clones only and misses some. The sample lists approximately 52,000 clones, approximately 88% seen once, with 1% to 1.3% in the top ten. This CDR3 spans 14 amino acids. V lost 4 bases and J lost 3; bases outside the gene matches: 3. Germline assignment: CDR1 SGHTA and CDR2 FQGNSA. The source material was CD4+ or CD8+ T cells sorted from blood, sampled in a trial of the OX40 agonist ivuxolimab. V usage is TRBV7-2 and J usage is TRBJ1-2, with TRBD1 matching over 9 bases. This TCR was sampled from an adult with an advanced solid tumor such as melanoma, head and neck, liver or kidney cancer. CDR3 region: CASSSRTGDYGYTF. CDR3 DNA: TGTGCCAGCAGCTCCCGGACAGGGGACTATGGCTACACCTTC.